One and the same sample provided the 14 T cell receptor beta chains below, sequenced in a study of blood T cell repertoires in COVID-19. Measured with immunoSEQ multiplex PCR; TCRdb has only the in-frame clones, and not every one. The sample lists roughly 220,000 clones, approximately 81% occurring once. Sequencing was carried out using peripheral blood. These receptors were collected from a man between 25 and 39 years old with active or convalescent COVID-19.

This chain links TRBV11-2 with TRBJ1-6; no clear D. In germline, CDR1 is SGHAT, CDR2 FQNNGV. The CDR3 has 18 amino acids. V was trimmed by 4 bases and J by 2 bases, leaving 18 bases between them. The CDR3 spells CASSYGPEAGAYNSPLHF. The DNA for the CDR3 is TGTGCCAGCAGCTACGGCCCGGAGGCCGGCGCCTATAATTCACCCCTCCACTTT.

The chain recombines TRBV5-1 with TRBJ1-1; no firm D call. The V gene's germline CDR1 is SGHRS and CDR2 YFSETQ. The CDR3 has 13 residues. The V gene lost 4 bases and the J gene lost 3 bases, with 10 bases spanning the gap. The CDR3 DNA reads as TGCGCCAGCAGCGCGGTGTCGGACACTGAAGCTTTCTTT. This encodes CASSAVSDTEAFF.

This chain uses TRBV24-1 with TRBJ1-3; 7 positions match TRBD1. The ends lost 3 bases at V and 0 bases at J; junction bases unmatched: 4. The CDR3 runs to 16 residues. Per the germline V gene, CDR1 is KGHDR and CDR2 is SFDVKD. CDR3 coding DNA: TGTGCCACCAGTGATCCAGGACAGGACTCTGGAAACACCATATATTTT. This sequence encodes CATSDPGQDSGNTIYF.

This clone appeared once. The genes are TRBV6-5 and TRBJ2-1; 8 bases are a match to TRBD2. The CDR3 length is 15 residues. Germline trimming cut 5 bases from V and 5 bases from J; bases unmatched to any gene: 8. Germline CDR1 reads MNHEY; CDR2 reads SVGAGI. The CDR3 reads CASSIPGLGDNEQFF. DNA for the CDR3: TGTGCCAGCAGTATCCCGGGACTAGGAGACAATGAGCAGTTCTTC.

This clone was seen a single time. The chain links TRBV30 to TRBJ2-6; D is ambiguous. Germline V lookup: CDR1 GTSNPN, CDR2 SVGIG (reference sequence). This CDR3 comprises 16 residues. V was pared by 2 bases and J by 0 bases, with 11 bases between. The CDR3 bases are TGTGCCTGGAGTACCGCCGAGCGCTCTGGGGCCAACGTCCTGACTTTC. Its translation: CAWSTAERSGANVLTF.

This clone was seen just once. The chain has TRBV6-2 or TRBV6-3 and TRBJ2-6; TRBD1 agrees at 7 bases. CDR1 and CDR2 from the germline V gene are MNHEY and SVGEGT. The junction had 6 bases not matched to a gene; V was cut back by 5 bases and J by 2 bases. The CDR3 loop spans 16 amino acids. The CDR3 DNA is TGTGCCAGCAGTAAAGACGACAGGGCTGGGGCCAACGTCCTGACTTTC. Protein: CASSKDDRAGANVLTF.

This sequence joins TRBV28 and TRBJ2-7; tentative D call: TRBD1 (6 bases). This CDR3 has 14 amino acids. Trimming left V 8 bases short and J 1 base short, with 15 bases between. CDR1 and CDR2 from the germline V gene are MDHEN and SYDVKM. CDR3 sequence: CASETGQMSYEQYF. CDR3 nucleotides: TGTGCCAGCGAAACCGGACAGATGTCCTACGAGCAGTACTTC.

This clone was counted between two and nine times. The chain has TRBV2 and TRBJ2-7, with D perhaps TRBD2 (5 bases). In germline, CDR1 is SNHLY, CDR2 FYNNEI. The CDR3 length is 14 residues. Trimming took off 6 bases at V and 5 bases at J, with 17 bases between the two ends. The CDR3 nucleotides are TGTGCCAGCAGCAAGCAAAATTTCGGGAACGAGCAGTACTTC. It codes for CASSKQNFGNEQYF.

This chain uses TRBV18 with TRBJ1-3; no firm D call. This CDR3 has 15 amino acids. Germline V gene data show CDR1 as KGHSH and CDR2 as LQKENI. Trimming took 3 bases from V and 0 from J, leaving 9 bases between them. In DNA, the CDR3 is TGTGCCAGCTCACCCGGACTGGGCTCTGGAAACACCATATATTTT. As protein: CASSPGLGSGNTIYF.

The V and J genes are TRBV30 and TRBJ1-2; TRBD1 aligns across 9 bases. This CDR3 has 14 amino acids. Trimming cost V 7 bases and J 2 bases; bases outside gene matches: 8. Germline CDR1 is GTSNPN and CDR2 is SVGIG (reference sequence). This CDR3 is CAFQPGTGNYGYTF. In DNA form, the CDR3 reads TGTGCCTTCCAACCCGGGACAGGGAACTATGGCTACACCTTC. Complete variable domain (other parts from reference TRBV30 and TRBJ1-2): SQTIHQWPATLVQPVGSPLSLECTVEGTSNPNLYWYRQAAGRGLQLLFYSVGIGQISSEVPQNLSASRPQDRQFILSSKKLLLSDSGFYLCAFQPGTGNYGYTFGSGTRLTVV.

The chain uses TRBV27 and TRBJ2-7; TRBD1 matches 9 bases. Trimming cost V 2 bases and J 5 bases; bases outside gene matches: 7. The CDR3 extends over 15 amino acids. CDR1 and CDR2 (germline): MNHEY, SMNVEV (reference sequence). CDR3 amino acids: CASSLTGTGFNEQYF. The CDR3 DNA sequence: TGTGCCAGCAGTTTAACCGGGACAGGGTTCAACGAGCAGTACTTC.

The V and J genes are TRBV29-1 and TRBJ2-7; the match to TRBD1 covers 10 bases. The CDR3 length is 14 residues. Germline V lookup: CDR1 SQVTM, CDR2 ANQGSEA. V was pared by 4 bases and J by 4 bases, with 7 bases of the junction left unmatched. Here the CDR3 reads CSVVGMGQGYEQYF. The CDR3 nucleotides read TGCAGCGTTGTTGGAATGGGACAGGGGTACGAGCAGTACTTC.

The rearrangement joins TRBV14 to TRBJ2-7, with 8 bases lining up with TRBD2. Germline CDR1 reads SGHDN; CDR2 reads FVKESK. With 0 bases clipped from V and 4 bases from J, the junction kept 11 bases outside the gene matches. CDR3 size: 17 residues. CDR3 residues: CASSQDAQREMWYEQYF. The DNA for the CDR3 is TGTGCCAGCAGCCAAGATGCCCAGCGGGAGATGTGGTACGAGCAGTACTTC.

This rearrangement joins TRBV5-1 to TRBJ2-3; 8 bases are shared with TRBD2. The ends lost 0 bases at V and 4 bases at J; junction bases unmatched: 16. The length of the CDR3 is 19 residues. Per germline, CDR1 SGHRS and CDR2 YFSETQ. The CDR3 coding sequence is TGCGCCAGCAGCTTGGCCGGTGGGAGAGCGGGAGCACTCGCAGATACGCAGTATTTT. It is translated as CASSLAGGRAGALADTQYF. The whole variable domain, filled in from reference TRBV5-1 and TRBJ2-3, reads KAGVTQTPRYLIKTRGQQVTLSCSPISGHRSVSWYQQTPGQGLQFLFEYFSETQRNKGNFPGRFSGRQFSNSRSEMNVSTLELGDSALYLCASSLAGGRAGALADTQYFGPGTRLTVL.